The rows below give T cell receptor beta chains drawn from one sample of a study of OX40 agonist ivuxolimab in advanced cancers. Assay: immunoSEQ multiplex PCR; the TCRdb copy retains only in-frame clones and omits some. Of 20,000 to 30,000 clones listed, roughly 80% are singletons. The material sequenced was CD4+ or CD8+ T cells sorted from blood, taken in a trial of the OX40 agonist ivuxolimab. Receptor source: an adult with an advanced solid tumor such as melanoma, head and neck, liver or kidney cancer. Each CDR3 is given with its conserved first and last residue. The D gene is left open where the match is weak. The size entry is marked missing in some rows and otherwise reads once, few, many or a size class.

v_gene	d_gene	j_gene	abundance	CDR3nt	CDR3aa
TRBV30	TRBD2	TRBJ2-5	.	TGTGCCTGGAGGGAAGCGGGGGGGGAGACCCAGTACTTC	CAWREAGGETQYF
TRBV9	TRBD1	TRBJ2-7	.	TGTGCCAGCAGCCTTAGACAGGGCTCCTACGAGCAGTACTTC	CASSLRQGSYEQYF
TRBV10-3	TRBD1	TRBJ1-6	.	TGTGCCATCAGGACAACAGGGGCAATTAATTCACCCCTCCACTTT	CAIRTTGAINSPLHF
TRBV19	TRBD1	TRBJ1-2	.	TGTGCCAGTATCAGACAGGGTCTGAGCTATGGCTACACCTTC	CASIRQGLSYGYTF
TRBV5-1	TRBD2	TRBJ2-4	.	TGCGCCAGCAGCTCCCGGACTAGCGGGGGGCGGGGAACCAAAAACATTCAGTACTTC	CASSSRTSGGRGTKNIQYF
TRBV19	.	TRBJ2-1	.	TGTGCCAGTAATTTAGCGTCCTCCTACAATGAGCAGTTCTTC	CASNLASSYNEQFF
TRBV11-2	.	TRBJ2-3	.	TGTGCCAGCAGCTCCCCGGAAGGGACTAGCACAGATACGCAGTATTTT	CASSSPEGTSTDTQYF
TRBV2	TRBD2	TRBJ2-1	.	TGTGCCAGCAGGGTTTTCGCGGGGGGCCTCTACAATGAGCAGTTCTTC	CASRVFAGGLYNEQFF
TRBV19	TRBD2	TRBJ2-1	.	TGTGCCAGTAGATCGAATATAGCGGGGGAGGGGAATGAGCAGTTCTTC	CASRSNIAGEGNEQFF
TRBV5-4	.	TRBJ1-6	once	TGTGCCAGCAGCCCGGACGGGAATTCACCCCTCCACTTT	CASSPDGNSPLHF
TRBV7-6	TRBD1	TRBJ1-1	.	TGTGCCAGCGTCGACAGGGGACAAGTGAACACTGAAGCTTTCTTT	CASVDRGQVNTEAFF
TRBV19	TRBD2	TRBJ2-1	.	TGTGCCAGTAGTAGGGGGAGGGGCCCCTCCTACAATGAGCAGTTCTTC	CASSRGRGPSYNEQFF
TRBV2	.	TRBJ2-2	.	TGTGCCAGCAGTGAAGGTATTAGCGGGAACACCGGGGAGCTGTTTTTT	CASSEGISGNTGELFF
TRBV6-4	.	TRBJ2-3	.	TGTGCCAGCAGCGTGGACTATCTTGGCACAGATACGCAGTATTTT	CASSVDYLGTDTQYF
TRBV6-1	.	TRBJ2-1	.	TGTGCCAGCAGTGAAGCGTGGAGGAACAATGAGCAGTTCTTC	CASSEAWRNNEQFF
TRBV6-4	.	TRBJ2-1	.	TGTGCCAGCAGCGCCCGAGTGGTAAGCTCCTACAATGAGCAGTTCTTC	CASSARVVSSYNEQFF
TRBV6-5	.	TRBJ2-7	.	TGTGCCAGCAGTTATTTCGACGGTACCTACGAGCAGTACTTC	CASSYFDGTYEQYF
TRBV7-9	.	TRBJ2-1	.	TGTGCCAGCAGCTTTCGGGGGGCGGCTATAAATGAGCAGTTCTTC	CASSFRGAAINEQFF
TRBV23-1	TRBD1	TRBJ1-4	once	TGCGCCAGCAGTCAATTCAGGGGGGGGGAAAAACTGTTTTTT	CASSQFRGGEKLFF
TRBV5-1	.	TRBJ2-7	few	TGCGCCAGCAGCTTGACCCCCGGGGCCGTCTACGAGCAGTACTTC	CASSLTPGAVYEQYF
TRBV19	TRBD1	TRBJ1-2	.	TGTGCCAGTACCCTAGGGGGCCTAAACTATGGCTACACCTTC	CASTLGGLNYGYTF
TRBV7-9	.	TRBJ1-3	.	TGTGCCACCCCGGTAAATACCTCTGGAAACACCATATATTTT	CATPVNTSGNTIYF
TRBV11-3	.	TRBJ2-2	.	TGTGCCAGCCGCAATCGAGGGGAGCTGTTTTTT	CASRNRGELFF
TRBV5-1	.	TRBJ2-5	.	TGCGCCAGCAGCTTGGCCGTTGGGGGTAGGAAGGAGACCCAGTACTTC	CASSLAVGGRKETQYF
TRBV4-1	.	TRBJ1-3	once	TGCGCCAGCAGCCAAGAAGTTTTAAAGACCAGTAGTTCCAGGGGCATATATTTT	CASSQEVLKTSSSRGIYF
TRBV5-5	.	TRBJ1-1	.	TGTGCCAGCGATTTAACGGCTGAAGCTTTCTTT	CASDLTAEAFF
TRBV30	.	TRBJ1-1	.	TGTGCCTGGGCAGGGCGGACTGAAGCTTTCTTT	CAWAGRTEAFF
TRBV18	.	TRBJ2-3	once	TGTGCCAGCTCACCACGATGGAGGGGCCCAGATACGCAGTATTTT	CASSPRWRGPDTQYF
TRBV19	TRBD2	TRBJ2-5	.	TGTGCCAGTAGTAGGGACCCGGGACTAGCGGCAGGGACCCAGTACTTC	CASSRDPGLAAGTQYF
TRBV11-2	.	TRBJ2-4	.	TGTGCCAGCAGCTTAGAGCGGTGGGCGGGTATCAAAAACATTCAGTACTTC	CASSLERWAGIKNIQYF
TRBV27	TRBD2	TRBJ2-3	.	TGTGCCAGAAACCGGGGGGGCAGTTCCACAGATACGCAGTATTTT	CARNRGGSSTDTQYF
TRBV7-2	.	TRBJ2-7	.	TGTGCCAGCAGCTTGGCGGGACCATACGAGCAGTACTTC	CASSLAGPYEQYF
TRBV11-2	.	TRBJ2-3	.	TGTGCCAGCAGCTTACGAAGGGGGGCTAGCACAGATACGCAGTATTTT	CASSLRRGASTDTQYF
TRBV7-9	.	TRBJ1-3	.	TGTGCCAGCAGCTCAGGAAACACCATATATTTT	CASSSGNTIYF
TRBV6-5	.	TRBJ2-3	.	TGTGCCAGCAGGGAGGTCACAGATACGCAGTATTTT	CASREVTDTQYF